These T cell receptor beta chains were read from a single sample in a study of regulatory T cells in long-lasting Graves disease. Each CDR3 protein is one row after TCRdb ran MiXCR on the multiplex PCR reads. The table lists more than 400,000 distinct CDR3 sequences, around 17% of them singletons. The sample was also reused in another study, on T cells in Graves' hyperthyroidism and ophthalmopathy.

The sequences come from peripheral blood mononuclear cells (PBMCs), collected at new diagnosis, from a patient treated with antithyroid drugs. The receptors were sampled from a woman between 25 and 40 years old with Graves disease. Each CDR3 is given with its conserved first and last residue. The D gene is left open where the match is weak. Rows may omit the clone size; those that give it use once, few, many or a size class.

>TRBJ2-1|TRBV14|-|few
TGTGCCAGCAGCCAAGATCGGCGTGGGAGATCCTACAATGAGCAGTTCTTC
CASSQDRRGRSYNEQFF
>TRBJ2-7|TRBV6-1|-|many
TGTGCCGTCACGGGGTTCAGGGAACGGACCTACGAGCAGTACTTC
CAVTGFRERTYEQYF
>TRBJ2-5|TRBV11-3|TRBD2|many
TGTGCCAGCAGCTTAATGGTCATACTAGCGGGAGGGATGTACCAAGAGACCCAGTACTTC
CASSLMVILAGGMYQETQYF
>TRBJ1-2|TRBV5-1|-|-
TGCGCCAGCAGCATGGACAGCTACTATGGCTACACCTTC
CASSMDSYYGYTF
>TRBJ2-7|TRBV2|TRBD1|few
TGTGCCAGCAGTAGGGACAGGCCCTTCTACGAGCAGTACTTC
CASSRDRPFYEQYF
>TRBJ2-7|TRBV10-3|TRBD1|few
TGTGCCATCAGTGATTGGACAGGGAGTTGGTCCTACGAGCAGTACTTC
CAISDWTGSWSYEQYF
>TRBJ1-2|TRBV5-4|-|-
TGTGCCAGCAGCTACGGGGGGAGGGGCAATGACTATGGCTACACCTTC
CASSYGGRGNDYGYTF
>TRBJ2-2|TRBV4-2|TRBD2|-
TGTGCCAGCAGCCAAGATCGGGGACTAACAGACACCGGGGAGCTGTTTTTT
CASSQDRGLTDTGELFF
>TRBJ2-1|TRBV28|-|many
TGTGCCAGCACGGGCAGGGCGGATGAGCAGTTCTTC
CASTGRADEQFF
>TRBJ1-2|TRBV10-3|TRBD1|few
TGTGCCATCAGTGAGTCGGGACAGGGCCCCCTATTCCAATATGGCTACACCTTC
CAISESGQGPLFQYGYTF
>TRBJ2-7|TRBV5-1|-|few
TGCGCCAGCAGCTTGGTAGAAGGGGGCTACGAGCAGTACTTC
CASSLVEGGYEQYF
>TRBJ2-3|TRBV12-5|-|many
TGTGCTAGTGGTTTGGACGGCGGTGAGGTTTTTACAGATACGCAGTATTTT
CASGLDGGEVFTDTQYF
>TRBJ2-3|TRBV28|-|many
TGTGCCACCAAACTTTCCAATGTTGATACGCAGTATTTT
CATKLSNVDTQYF
>TRBJ2-1|TRBV7-9|TRBD2|-
TGTGCCAGCAGCAGAGCGGGACTAGCTTCCAATGAGCAGTTCTTC
CASSRAGLASNEQFF
>TRBJ1-3|TRBV9|-|few
TGTGCCAGCAGCGTAGGTCCAGGGGAATATGGAAACACCATATATTTT
CASSVGPGEYGNTIYF
>TRBJ2-2|TRBV27|-|-
TGTGCCAGCAGTTTTGGTCACACCAAGCTGTTTTTT
CASSFGHTKLFF
>TRBJ2-7|TRBV28|-|many
TGTGCCAGCAGTTTAATACAGGCCTACGAGCAGTACTTC
CASSLIQAYEQYF
>TRBJ1-1|TRBV18|-|many
TGTGCCAGCTCACCAAGTGTCGGCCCCGAAGCTTTCTTT
CASSPSVGPEAFF
>TRBJ2-2|TRBV28|-|many
TGTGCCAGCAGTCGGGACGGAACCGGGGAGCTGTTTTTT
CASSRDGTGELFF
>TRBJ1-6|TRBV7-9|-|-
TGTGCCAGCAGCTTAGAAGGGGATTCACCCCTCCACTTT
CASSLEGDSPLHF